What follows are 23 T cell receptor beta chains derived from one specimen sequenced in a study of shared clonotypes between healthy human individuals. The repertoire was sequenced with immunoSEQ multiplex PCR; TCRdb's copy has only in-frame clones and lacks some. The table shows around 600,000 clones, with 90% to 95% occurring only once. In the naive CD8 group, cells lacked CD45RO and were positively selected for CCR7, so terminally differentiated effector memory CD45RA+ cells were left out. Sample: naive CD8+ T cells sorted from blood. Receptors were obtained from a woman in her 30s in good health.

This chain connects TRBV28 to TRBJ1-6; D is unclear. This CDR3 has 13 residues. CDR1 and CDR2 (germline): MDHEN, SYDVKM. Trimming cost V 2 bases and J 6 bases, with 5 bases left between them. CDR3 sequence: CASSLVFNSPLHF. For the CDR3, the DNA is TGTGCCAGCAGTTTAGTATTTAATTCACCCCTCCACTTT.

This chain joins TRBV19 and TRBJ2-5; 7 bases align to TRBD1. The J segment lost 3 bases and the V segment lost 3 bases, leaving 7 bases of the junction unmatched. This CDR3 has 15 residues. Germline CDR1 reads LNHDA; CDR2 reads SQIVND (reference sequence). CDR3 coding DNA: TGTGCCAGTAGTATCGGTTCAGGGGGAGAAGAGACCCAGTACTTC. Protein: CASSIGSGGEETQYF.

This clone was seen only once. The rearrangement links TRBV10-3 to TRBJ2-7, with 7 bases matching TRBD2. Germline V gene sequence: CDR1 ENHRY, CDR2 SYGVKD. The trim removed 6 bases at V and 5 bases at J, leaving 7 bases unmatched. The CDR3 has 13 residues. The CDR3 reads CAIRGLEGHEQYF. Here the CDR3 DNA reads TGTGCCATCAGAGGACTAGAAGGTCACGAGCAGTACTTC.

This clone occurred once. This sequence joins TRBV13 and TRBJ2-5; D is ambiguous. Germline CDR1 reads PRHDT; CDR2 reads FYEKMQ (reference sequence). The CDR3 contains 15 residues. V was shortened by 8 bases and J by 2 bases, with 18 bases between the two germline ends. CDR3 protein: CASSNTVTAQETQYF. The CDR3 DNA sequence: TGTGCCAGCTCGAACACGGTGACGGCTCAAGAGACCCAGTACTTC.

The chain carries TRBV14 and TRBJ2-2, with 7 bases matching TRBD2. The V and J ends lost 1 base and 4 bases, in that order; junction bases with no gene match: 9. CDR1 is SGHDN, CDR2 FVKESK, per germline. The CDR3 covers 17 residues. Here the CDR3 reads CASSQGSRTRGTGELFF. The CDR3 DNA reads as TGTGCCAGCAGCCAAGGATCGAGGACTAGGGGCACCGGGGAGCTGTTTTTT.

This chain joins TRBV29-1 and TRBJ2-4; TRBD2 agrees at 11 bases. V shed 6 bases, J shed 8 bases, and the junction held 6 bases outside the gene matches. Germline CDR1 SQVTM, CDR2 ANQGSEA. This CDR3 is 13 amino acids long. In DNA form, the CDR3 reads TGCAGCGTCATTAGCGGGAGGGATGACATTCAGTACTTC. It encodes CSVISGRDDIQYF.

This chain links TRBV30 with TRBJ1-2; no reliable D call. Trimming shortened V by 2 bases and J by 7 bases, and 11 bases separated the two germline ends. The CDR3 consists of 12 residues. The germline V gene encodes CDR1 GTSNPN and CDR2 SVGIG (reference sequence). The CDR3 loop reads CAWSFRGAGYTF. CDR3 sequence (DNA): TGTGCCTGGAGTTTTCGGGGTGCTGGCTACACCTTC.

V and J are TRBV5-5 and TRBJ2-7; TRBD1 is a possible D gene (5 bases). Trimming removed 4 bases at V and 0 bases at J, with 14 bases between. The CDR3 length is 15 residues. The germline gives CDR1 SGHKS, CDR2 YYEKEE (reference sequence). Written as DNA, the CDR3 is TGTGCCAGCAGCACCTACGGCAGGGCCTCCTACGAGCAGTACTTC. Amino acid sequence: CASSTYGRASYEQYF. The full variable domain, completed using reference TRBV5-5 and TRBJ2-7, is DAGVTQSPTHLIKTRGQQVTLRCSPISGHKSVSWYQQVLGQGPQFIFQYYEKEERGRGNFPDRFSARQFPNYSSELNVNALLLGDSALYLCASSTYGRASYEQYFGPGTRLTVT.

This sequence joins TRBV27 and TRBJ2-7; 9 bases are a match to TRBD2. The CDR3 has 14 amino acids. J lost 6 bases, V lost 7 bases, and 10 bases had no gene match. Germline CDR1 reads MNHEY; CDR2 reads SMNVEV (reference sequence). CDR3: CASILSGSGGEQYF. In DNA form, the CDR3 reads TGTGCCAGCATTCTTAGCGGGAGCGGAGGCGAGCAGTACTTC.

This rearrangement joins TRBV5-5 to TRBJ2-7; TRBD1 matches at 8 bases. The junction had 12 bases not matched to a gene; V was cut back by 4 bases and J by 0 bases. CDR1 SGHKS and CDR2 YYEKEE come from the germline V gene (reference sequence). The length of the CDR3 is 17 residues. CDR3 sequence (DNA): TGTGCCAGCAGCATGGGGGTCGGACAGGGTCGCTCCTACGAGCAGTACTTC. Amino acids: CASSMGVGQGRSYEQYF.

The V call is TRBV9, the J call TRBJ1-1, with 8 bases matching TRBD1. V shed 3 bases, J shed 1 base, and the junction held 8 bases outside the gene matches. The germline CDR1 and CDR2 sequences are SGDLS and YYNGEE. The CDR3 length is 16 residues. The CDR3 loop is CASSGQGATPNTEAFF. In DNA form, the CDR3 reads TGTGCCAGCAGCGGGCAGGGGGCCACACCGAACACTGAAGCTTTCTTT.

The chain couples TRBV28 to TRBJ2-7; 10 bases are a match to TRBD2. The CDR3 runs to 14 residues. CDR1 is MDHEN and CDR2 is SYDVKM in the germline V gene. J was trimmed by 6 bases and V by 5 bases; bases with no gene match: 7. The CDR3 DNA follows: TGTGCCAGCAGTGCCAGCGGGAGGGCGCTCGAGCAGTACTTC. This encodes CASSASGRALEQYF.

This chain joins TRBV14 and TRBJ2-7, with TRBD2 matching over 11 bases. The length of the CDR3 is 14 residues. Trimming cost V 1 base and J 6 bases; bases outside gene matches: 2. The germline V gene has CDR1 SGHDN and CDR2 FVKESK. The CDR3 region has the DNA TGTGCCAGCAGCCAAGGGCTAGCGGGAGGCGAGCAGTACTTC. Encoded protein: CASSQGLAGGEQYF. The full variable domain, with the rest looked up from reference TRBV14 and TRBJ2-7, is EAGVTQFPSHSVIEKGQTVTLRCDPISGHDNLYWYRRVMGKEIKFLLHFVKESKQDESGMPNNRFLAERTGGTYSTLKVQPAELEDSGVYFCASSQGLAGGEQYFGPGTRLTVT.

V and J are TRBV6-5 and TRBJ2-5, with D perhaps given as TRBD1 or TRBD2 (6 bases each). CDR3 length equals 14 residues. Trimming removed 6 bases at V and 4 bases at J, with 15 bases between. Per germline, CDR1 MNHEY and CDR2 SVGAGI. The CDR3 region has the DNA TGTGCCAGCAGCGCAATGGGGGGCCGAGAGACCCAGTACTTC. The encoded protein is CASSAMGGRETQYF.

V gene TRBV28 combines with J gene TRBJ2-7, with TRBD1 identical over 9 bases. The CDR3 runs 17 residues. Per the germline V gene, CDR1 is MDHEN and CDR2 is SYDVKM. Losses at the gene ends were 7 bases for V and 3 bases for J; bases not matched to a gene: 16. CDR3 sequence: CASTQRPGQGADYEQYF. In DNA form, the CDR3 reads TGTGCCAGCACCCAGAGACCGGGACAGGGAGCTGACTACGAGCAGTACTTC.

The chain recombines TRBV6-1 with TRBJ2-1, with 10 bases matching TRBD2. This CDR3 comprises 16 residues. The V segment lost 4 bases and the J segment 7 bases; nucleotides outside the gene matches: 10. Germline CDR1 reads MNHNS; CDR2 reads SASEGT. CDR3 coding DNA: TGTGCCAGCAGTGGGTTACTAGCGGGACTGACGAATGAGCAGTTCTTC. It codes for CASSGLLAGLTNEQFF.

The chain joins TRBV27 to TRBJ1-4; D is perhaps TRBD1 (6 bases). Germline V gene lookup returns CDR1 MNHEY and CDR2 SMNVEV (reference sequence). V was trimmed by 3 bases and J by 7 bases, leaving 9 bases between them. The CDR3 covers 13 residues. CDR3 region: CASSFTTGEKLFF. CDR3 DNA sequence: TGTGCCAGCAGTTTTACGACAGGTGAAAAACTGTTTTTT.

This chain joins TRBV4-1 and TRBJ2-5; D gene unclear. The J call may be incorrect, as the DNA end agrees better with TRBJ2-7. The CDR3 extends over 13 amino acids. The germline gives CDR1 MGHRA, CDR2 YSYEKL. The CDR3 reads CASSQDSSYEQYF. CDR3 bases: TGCGCCAGCAGCCAAGATTCTAGCTACGAGCAGTACTTC.

J is TRBJ1-5 and V is TRBV27; a weak D match, TRBD1 (6 bases). This CDR3 is 16 amino acids long. CDR1 and CDR2 from the germline V gene are MNHEY and SMNVEV (reference sequence). Between the trimmed V and J ends, which lost 1 base and 5 bases, there was a span of 15 bases. For the CDR3, the DNA is TGTGCCAGCAGTTTATTTGGGGGGCGGGCGGATCAGCCCCAGCATTTT. It translates to CASSLFGGRADQPQHF.

V gene TRBV27 combines with J gene TRBJ2-7; no reliable D call. V shed 2 bases and J shed 3 bases, with 14 bases lying between them. The germline CDR1 and CDR2 sequences are MNHEY and SMNVEV (reference sequence). The CDR3 runs 15 residues. CDR3 nucleotides: TGTGCCAGCAGTTTACTGTCTGGGCTTTTCTACGAGCAGTACTTC. Residues: CASSLLSGLFYEQYF.

The V gene is TRBV28, the J gene TRBJ2-3, with 12 bases matching TRBD2. Germline CDR1 MDHEN, CDR2 SYDVKM. Unmatched junction bases numbered 14, after V lost 2 bases and J lost 2 bases. This CDR3 has 20 amino acids. CDR3 sequence reads: CASSLVVFRTSGRITDTQYF. The CDR3 DNA sequence: TGTGCCAGCAGTTTAGTGGTTTTTAGAACTAGCGGGAGGATCACAGATACGCAGTATTTT.

This sequence joins TRBV5-8 and TRBJ2-7; no firm D call. The CDR3 has 20 residues. V was cut by 2 bases and J by 2 bases, with 29 bases left in between. CDR1 and CDR2 from the germline V gene are SGHTS and YDEGEE. DNA of the CDR3: TGTGCCAGCAGCTTTGACCAGCCGTCGTTCCCAACTACAGACCCCTACGAGCAGTACTTC. As protein: CASSFDQPSFPTTDPYEQYF.

The chain recombines TRBV18 with TRBJ2-7, with TRBD2 matching 7 bases. V lost 3 bases and J lost 3; bases outside the gene matches: 5. The germline CDR1 and CDR2 sequences are KGHSH and LQKENI. This CDR3 has 14 residues. DNA of the CDR3: TGTGCCAGCTCACCGGTGGGGACTAACTACGAGCAGTACTTC. Encoded protein: CASSPVGTNYEQYF.